This T cell receptor (beta chain) stems from a study of human T cells and chemical hapten exposure. The length of the CDR3 is 17 residues. Germline CDR1 is SGHVS and CDR2 is FNYEAQ. Germline trimming cut 1 base from V and 0 bases from J; bases unmatched to any gene: 7. MiXCR was run by TCRdb on the RACE reads, yielding one entry per CDR3 protein. Among some 180,000 distinct CDR3 sequences, 20% to 25% were seen once, and the ten largest hold 6% to 8%. Time point here: patch test 1, 2 weeks after DPC sensitization. Treatment meaning: therapeutic diphenylcyclopropenone sensitization with weekly scalp DPC.

The rearrangement joins TRBV7-6 to TRBJ2-3; 7 nucleotides match TRBD2. The material was whole blood, obtained in connection with sensitization to the hapten diphenylcyclopropenone (DPC). The TCR originated in a woman aged 50 to 60 with alopecia areata. Some clones in this sample may be carry-over from other donors' samples. Written as DNA, the CDR3 is TGTGCCAGCAGCTTAGGTGTCGCGGGAGTAAGCACAGATACGCAGTATTTT. This gives the protein CASSLGVAGVSTDTQYF.